These 29 T cell receptor beta chains originate from one sample sequenced in a study of blood T cells in healthy people across ages. A second PCR, run for about 7 to 11 cycles, used a sample-barcoded 5' primer plus a J-beta primer mix. MiXCR, applied by TCRdb to the 5' RACE reads, yields one record per CDR3 protein. Here the sample spans about 1.4 million distinct CDR3 sequences, 59% being singletons. The sequenced sample consisted of blood. The receptor source for this set is a man younger than 35 in good health.

The V and J genes are TRBV18 and TRBJ2-6; maybe TRBD2 (5 bases). The length of the CDR3 is 15 residues. The germline CDR1 and CDR2 sequences are KGHSH and LQKENI. V lost 2 bases and J 4 bases, leaving 9 bases between the germline ends. This CDR3 reads CASSPGERGANVLTF. In nucleotides, the CDR3 is TGTGCCAGCTCACCAGGGGAGAGAGGGGCCAACGTCCTGACTTTC.

This clonotype has just a few counts. The chain is built from TRBV29-1 and TRBJ2-1; maybe TRBD1 (5 bases). CDR1 is SQVTM and CDR2 is ANQGSEA in the germline V gene. V lost 6 bases to trimming and J lost 5 bases, with 11 bases between them. The CDR3 contains 12 residues. CDR3 in DNA: TGCAGCGTGGGTCAGGGTCACAATGAGCAGTTCTTC. Translated, it gives CSVGQGHNEQFF.

The chain employs TRBV10-3 and TRBJ2-1; D is perhaps TRBD2 (5 bases). The V and J ends lost 8 bases and 0 bases respectively, with 17 bases between them. Germline V lookup: CDR1 ENHRY, CDR2 SYGVKD. CDR3 length: 16 residues. CDR3: CAIGWTSTFSYNEQFF. The CDR3 region has the DNA TGTGCCATCGGGTGGACTTCCACCTTCTCCTACAATGAGCAGTTCTTC.

The CDR3 sequence: CSARGGRGASSYNEQFF. The CDR3 nucleotides read TGCAGTGCTAGAGGAGGGCGGGGGGCGAGCTCCTACAATGAGCAGTTCTTC. This rearrangement joins TRBV20-1 to TRBJ2-1, with 8 bases that match TRBD2. The CDR3 covers 17 residues. V gave up 1 base and J gave up 0 bases; unmatched junction bases: 8. The germline V gene encodes CDR1 DFQATT and CDR2 SNEGSKA (reference sequence).

V is TRBV7-9 and J is TRBJ2-3; 7 bases line up with TRBD2. The CDR3 consists of 13 residues. The V gene end was trimmed by 11 bases and the J gene end by 4 bases; junction bases not matched to a gene: 9. Looked up from germline, CDR1 is SEHNR and CDR2 is FQNEAQ (reference sequence). CDR3 in DNA: TGTGCCGGGGGGGGAGTGGAGCCAGATACGCAGTATTTT. Translated, it gives CAGGGVEPDTQYF.

This clonotype has just a few counts. An end of the junction does not agree with germline; a read error may underlie this. The rearrangement links TRBV9 to TRBJ1-4; D is possibly TRBD1 (6 bases). CDR1 is SGDLS and CDR2 is YYNGEE in the germline V gene. The CDR3 spans 16 residues. CDR3 amino acids: CASSDGQSSTNEKLFF. CDR3 coding DNA: TGTGCCAGCAGCGATGGACAGTCCTCAACTAATGAAAAGCTGTTTTTT.

Here the CDR3 DNA reads TGCGCCAGCAGCTTGGTGGGACAGGCTACCTACGAGCAGTACTTC. As protein: CASSLVGQATYEQYF. V gene TRBV5-1 combines with J gene TRBJ2-7; 8 bases are shared with TRBD1. This CDR3 spans 15 amino acids. J lost 2 bases, V lost 0 bases, and 4 bases had no gene match. The germline V gene encodes CDR1 SGHRS and CDR2 YFSETQ.

This clonotype was recorded a few times. Written as DNA, the CDR3 is TGTGCCAGCAGTCTACTCTCGGGACAACCCTACGAGCAGTACTTC. Residues: CASSLLSGQPYEQYF. This sequence joins TRBV27 and TRBJ2-7; D possibly corresponds to TRBD1 (6 bases). The CDR3 consists of 15 residues. V lost 5 bases to trimming and J lost 2 bases, with 16 bases between them. Germline lookup yields CDR1 MNHEY and CDR2 SMNVEV (reference sequence).

This chain uses TRBV20-1 with TRBJ1-5, with 7 bases matching TRBD1. The germline V gene encodes CDR1 DFQATT and CDR2 SNEGSKA (reference sequence). V gave up 4 bases and J gave up 4 bases; unmatched junction bases: 10. The CDR3 loop spans 15 amino acids. The CDR3 bases are TGCAGTGCTACCAGAGGATCAGGGGGGAATCAGCCCCAGCATTTT. Translated, it gives CSATRGSGGNQPQHF.

A few counts support this clonotype. Written as DNA, the CDR3 is TGTGCCAGCAGCTTGGAGTCATTTGAGACCCAGTACTTC. Protein sequence: CASSLESFETQYF. The chain has TRBV11-1 and TRBJ2-4; D unclear. The J call may be wrong; the DNA end is better matched by TRBJ2-5. Germline CDR1 reads SGHAT; CDR2 reads FQDESV (reference sequence). This CDR3 spans 13 amino acids.

The genes are TRBV12-3 or TRBV12-4 and TRBJ2-7; a weak D match, TRBD2 (5 bases). CDR3 size: 15 residues. The V and J ends lost 1 base and 3 bases respectively, with 13 bases between them. The CDR3 reads CASSLVGVRDYEQYF. The CDR3 coding sequence is TGTGCCAGCAGTTTAGTCGGGGTCCGGGACTACGAGCAGTACTTC.

The rearrangement uses TRBV18 and TRBJ2-7, with D possibly matching TRBD2 (5 bases). CDR3 length: 14 residues. The V gene's germline CDR1 is KGHSH and CDR2 LQKENI. Trimming left V 4 bases short and J 5 bases short, with 15 bases between. The CDR3 protein is CASSQRADPNEQYF. CDR3 nucleotides: TGTGCCAGCTCACAGCGAGCGGACCCGAACGAGCAGTACTTC.

On this clonotype: Given a much more abundant clone one base away, this may be a read error. The V call is TRBV12-3 or TRBV12-4, the J call TRBJ2-7, with D possibly called TRBD1 or TRBD2 (5 bases each). Trimming cost V 8 bases and J 7 bases, with 21 bases left between them. The CDR3 runs to 14 residues. Here the CDR3 DNA reads TGTGCCAGCGACGGGGCAGGGAATATCGATGAGCAGTACTTC. Translation gives CASDGAGNIDEQYF.

This chain connects TRBV6-6 to TRBJ1-2; D unclear. Trimming cost V 0 bases and J 10 bases, with 9 bases left between them. Germline V CDR1 and CDR2: MNHNY, SVGAGI (reference sequence). The CDR3 consists of 12 residues. CDR3 in DNA: TGTGCCAGCAGTTACTCGGCAGGAAACTACACCTTC. Its protein product is CASSYSAGNYTF.

This clonotype was seen a few times. This chain uses TRBV12-3 or TRBV12-4 with TRBJ1-1; possibly TRBD1 for D (5 bases). V was trimmed by 5 bases and J by 9 bases, leaving 13 bases between them. The CDR3 has 12 residues. In nucleotides, the CDR3 is TGTGCCAGCAGTCTCTCGGAGGGACAAGCTTTCTTT. It translates to CASSLSEGQAFF.

The J gene is TRBJ2-1, the V gene TRBV3-1; 15 nucleotides line up with TRBD2. Germline CDR1 LGHDT, CDR2 YNNKEL (reference sequence). J lost 5 bases, V lost 6 bases, and 5 bases had no gene match. This CDR3 contains 16 residues. CDR3 DNA: TGTGCCAGCAGGCGGACTAGCGGGGGGGCCAACAATGAGCAGTTCTTC. Translating gives CASRRTSGGANNEQFF.

The chain joins TRBV5-6 to TRBJ2-1; D not resolved. V lost 2 bases and J lost 3, with 12 bases in between. Germline CDR1 SGHDT, CDR2 YYEEEE. This CDR3 has 15 amino acids. The CDR3 DNA reads as TGTGCCAGCAGCTTTGGCCGGTTCGTCTACAATGAGCAGTTCTTC. Its translation is CASSFGRFVYNEQFF.

The V and J genes are TRBV7-2 and TRBJ2-1, with TRBD2 matching over 14 bases. The CDR3 consists of 15 residues. CDR1 is SGHTA, CDR2 FQGNSA, per germline. V lost 4 bases to trimming and J lost 7 bases; unmatched junction nucleotides: 3. Here the CDR3 reads CASSSTSGRVNEQFF. The CDR3 DNA sequence: TGTGCCAGCAGCTCGACTAGCGGGAGGGTTAATGAGCAGTTCTTC.

In its sample, this clonotype was seen a few times. The genes are TRBV27 and TRBJ2-5; the D gene is possibly TRBD2 (6 bases). The ends were cut back, 2 bases at V and 4 bases at J, with 11 bases in the middle. Germline CDR1 is MNHEY and CDR2 is SMNVEV (reference sequence). The length of the CDR3 is 14 residues. CDR3 in amino acids: CASSLTRRGETQYF. CDR3 sequence (DNA): TGTGCCAGCAGTTTAACGAGGAGGGGAGAGACCCAGTACTTC.

This chain uses TRBV5-4 with TRBJ1-1; D unresolved. The CDR3 runs 14 residues. V was pared by 0 bases and J by 2 bases, with 8 bases between. The V gene's germline CDR1 is SGHNT and CDR2 YYREEE (reference sequence). CDR3 region: CASSLGGYNTEAFF. DNA of the CDR3: TGTGCCAGCAGCTTGGGAGGGTATAACACTGAAGCTTTCTTT.

This clonotype has more than one count but fewer than ten. The chain employs TRBV4-1 and TRBJ2-1; D may be TRBD2 (6 bases). Trimming stripped 0 bases from V and 8 bases from J, with 11 bases between. The CDR3 consists of 14 residues. The germline V gene has CDR1 MGHRA and CDR2 YSYEKL. In nucleotides, the CDR3 is TGCGCCAGCAGCCAAGATGTGGGGGGTTATGAGCAGTTCTTC. It yields the protein CASSQDVGGYEQFF.

The sample holds a few counts of this clonotype. The chain links TRBV6-2 or TRBV6-3 to TRBJ2-4; D is unresolved. The closer fit of TRBJ2-7 to the DNA end suggests the J call may be wrong. This CDR3 has 10 amino acids. Germline V gene lookup returns CDR1 MNHEY and CDR2 SVGEGT. The chain's CDR3 is CATARGEQYF. Here the CDR3 DNA reads TGTGCCACCGCCCGTGGCGAGCAGTACTTC.

The genes are TRBV4-1 and TRBJ1-2; TRBD1 matches at 10 bases. The V and J ends lost 4 bases and 7 bases, in that order; junction bases with no gene match: 12. The CDR3 has 16 residues. Per germline, CDR1 MGHRA and CDR2 YSYEKL. The CDR3 reads CASSPQRDRGRSGYTF. The DNA for the CDR3 is TGCGCCAGCAGCCCTCAAAGGGACAGGGGACGGAGTGGCTACACCTTC.

Comments on this clonotype: One end of the junction does not line up with germline, which may come from a read error. The chain has TRBV18 and TRBJ2-4, with D perhaps TRBD1 or TRBD2 (5 bases each). The closer fit of TRBJ2-7 to the DNA end suggests the J call may be wrong. The germline CDR1 and CDR2 sequences are KGHSH and LQKENI. The CDR3 loop spans 14 amino acids. The DNA of the CDR3 is TGCGCCAGCTCCCGTGAGGGGTCCAACTACGAGCAGTACTTC. Protein sequence: CASSREGSNYEQYF.

In its sample, this clonotype was seen a few times. This chain links TRBV5-5 with TRBJ2-7; possible D gene TRBD1, 6 bases. The V gene's germline CDR1 is SGHKS and CDR2 YYEKEE (reference sequence). V gave up 0 bases and J gave up 0 bases, with 10 bases separating them. The CDR3 loop spans 15 amino acids. The CDR3 region is CASSLEGQLSYEQYF. The CDR3 nucleotides are TGTGCCAGCAGCTTGGAGGGACAACTCTCCTACGAGCAGTACTTC.

The V gene is TRBV4-1, the J gene TRBJ2-3, with D hard to call. The CDR3 covers 16 residues. The ends were cut back, 1 base at V and 1 base at J, with 12 bases in the middle. From germline, CDR1 is MGHRA and CDR2 YSYEKL. CDR3 protein: CASSQGVVDGTDTQYF. Written as DNA, the CDR3 is TGCGCCAGCAGCCAAGGGGTAGTAGATGGCACAGATACGCAGTATTTT.

The genes are TRBV29-1 and TRBJ2-7; perhaps TRBD2 as D (5 bases). This CDR3 spans 13 amino acids. Germline V lookup: CDR1 SQVTM, CDR2 ANQGSEA. V dropped 7 bases and J dropped 5 bases, with 18 bases sitting between them. CDR3 DNA sequence: TGCAGCGCGGCTCGGGATAGGCCCCACGAGCAGTACTTC. Translated, it gives CSAARDRPHEQYF.

The genes are TRBV6-5 and TRBJ1-2, with 9 bases that match TRBD1. The CDR3 runs 18 residues. The ends lost 0 bases at V and 0 bases at J; junction bases unmatched: 8. The germline CDR1 and CDR2 sequences are MNHEY and SVGAGI. CDR3 coding DNA: TGTGCCAGCAGTTACTCCGGGACAGGGAACATAGCTAACTATGGCTACACCTTC. It codes for CASSYSGTGNIANYGYTF.

This chain connects TRBV5-1 to TRBJ2-5; the D is unclear. Trimming took 3 bases from V and 5 from J, leaving 14 bases between them. In germline, CDR1 is SGHRS, CDR2 YFSETQ. The CDR3 length is 14 residues. CDR3 nucleotide sequence: TGCGCCAGCAGCTACGGCCGGCCCCGGGAGACCCAGTACTTC. Residues: CASSYGRPRETQYF.